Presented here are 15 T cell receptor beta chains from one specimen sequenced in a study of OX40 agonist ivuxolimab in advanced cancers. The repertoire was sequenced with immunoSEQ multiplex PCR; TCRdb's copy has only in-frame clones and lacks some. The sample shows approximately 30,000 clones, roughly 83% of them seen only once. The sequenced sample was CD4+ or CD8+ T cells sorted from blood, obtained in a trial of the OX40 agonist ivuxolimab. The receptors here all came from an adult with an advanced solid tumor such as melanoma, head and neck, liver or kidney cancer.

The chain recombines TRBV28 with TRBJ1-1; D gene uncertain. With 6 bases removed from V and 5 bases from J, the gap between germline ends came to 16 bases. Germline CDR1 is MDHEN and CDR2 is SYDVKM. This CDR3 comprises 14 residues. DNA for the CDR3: TGTGCCAGCAGCTTCTCCGGGGTGAGAACTGAAGCTTTCTTT. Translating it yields CASSFSGVRTEAFF.

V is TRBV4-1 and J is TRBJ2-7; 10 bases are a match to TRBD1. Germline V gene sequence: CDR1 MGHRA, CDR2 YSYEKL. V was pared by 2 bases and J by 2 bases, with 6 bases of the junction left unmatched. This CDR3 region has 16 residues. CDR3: CASSQSGTGETYEQYF. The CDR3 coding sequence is TGCGCCAGCAGCCAAAGTGGGACAGGGGAAACCTACGAGCAGTACTTC.

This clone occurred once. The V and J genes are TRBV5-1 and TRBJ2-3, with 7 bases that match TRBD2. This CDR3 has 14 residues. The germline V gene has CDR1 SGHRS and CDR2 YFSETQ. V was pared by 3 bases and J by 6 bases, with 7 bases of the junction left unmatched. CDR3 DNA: TGCGCCAGCAGCTCTGGACTAGTAGCGGATACGCAGTATTTT. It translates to CASSSGLVADTQYF.

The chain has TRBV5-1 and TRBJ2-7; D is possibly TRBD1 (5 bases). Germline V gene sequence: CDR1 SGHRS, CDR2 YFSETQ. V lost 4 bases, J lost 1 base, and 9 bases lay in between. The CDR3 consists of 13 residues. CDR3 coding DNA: TGCGCCAGCAGCCCCGACAGTTCCTACGAGCAGTACTTC. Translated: CASSPDSSYEQYF.

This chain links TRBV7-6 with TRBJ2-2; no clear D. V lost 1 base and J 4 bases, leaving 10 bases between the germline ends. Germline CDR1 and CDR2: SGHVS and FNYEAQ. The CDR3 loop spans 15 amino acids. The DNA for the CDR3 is TGTGCCAGCAGCTTAGGTCCCAGTCTCACCGGGGAGCTGTTTTTT. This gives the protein CASSLGPSLTGELFF. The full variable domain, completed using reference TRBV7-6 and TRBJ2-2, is GAGVSQSPRYKVTKRGQDVALRCDPISGHVSLYWYRQALGQGPEFLTYFNYEAQQDKSGLPNDRFSAERPEGSISTLTIQRTEQRDSAMYRCASSLGPSLTGELFFGEGSRLTVL.

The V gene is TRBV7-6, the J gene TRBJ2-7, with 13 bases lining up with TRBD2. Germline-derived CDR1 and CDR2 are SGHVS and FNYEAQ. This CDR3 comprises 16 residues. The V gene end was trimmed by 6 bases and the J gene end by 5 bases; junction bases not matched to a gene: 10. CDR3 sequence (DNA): TGTGCCAGCAGTTTAACCGGGACTAGCGGGGCTAACGAGCAGTACTTC. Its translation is CASSLTGTSGANEQYF.

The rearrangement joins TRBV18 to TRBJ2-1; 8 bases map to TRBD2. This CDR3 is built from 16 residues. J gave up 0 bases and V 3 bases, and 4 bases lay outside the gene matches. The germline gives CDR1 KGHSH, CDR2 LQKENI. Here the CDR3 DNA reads TGTGCCAGCTCACCCCGGCGGGGGGACTCCTACAATGAGCAGTTCTTC. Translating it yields CASSPRRGDSYNEQFF.

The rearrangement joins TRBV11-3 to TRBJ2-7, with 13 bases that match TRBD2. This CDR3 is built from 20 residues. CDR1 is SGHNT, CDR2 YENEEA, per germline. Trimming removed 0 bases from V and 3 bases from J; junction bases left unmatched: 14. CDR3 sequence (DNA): TGTGCCAGCAGCTTAGAGTTCTGGGGCGTGACTAGCGGGAGGTACTACGAGCAGTACTTC. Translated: CASSLEFWGVTSGRYYEQYF.

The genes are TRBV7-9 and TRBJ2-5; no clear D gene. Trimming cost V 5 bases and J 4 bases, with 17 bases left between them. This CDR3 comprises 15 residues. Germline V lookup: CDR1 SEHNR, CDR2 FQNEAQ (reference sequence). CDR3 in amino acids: CASSLIKDHRETQYF. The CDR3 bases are TGTGCCAGCAGCCTCATCAAAGACCATAGAGAGACCCAGTACTTC.

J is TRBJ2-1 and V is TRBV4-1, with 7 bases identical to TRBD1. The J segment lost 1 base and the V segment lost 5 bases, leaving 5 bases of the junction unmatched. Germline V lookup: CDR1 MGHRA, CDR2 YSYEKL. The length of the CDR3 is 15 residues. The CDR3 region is CASSADRVSYNEQFF. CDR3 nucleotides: TGCGCCAGCAGCGCCGACAGGGTGTCCTACAATGAGCAGTTCTTC.

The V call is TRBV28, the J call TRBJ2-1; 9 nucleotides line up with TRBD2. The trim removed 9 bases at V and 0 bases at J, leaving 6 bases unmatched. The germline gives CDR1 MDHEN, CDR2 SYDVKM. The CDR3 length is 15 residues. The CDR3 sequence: CASGSGGSSYNEQFF. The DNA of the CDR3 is TGTGCCAGTGGAAGCGGGGGGAGCTCCTACAATGAGCAGTTCTTC.

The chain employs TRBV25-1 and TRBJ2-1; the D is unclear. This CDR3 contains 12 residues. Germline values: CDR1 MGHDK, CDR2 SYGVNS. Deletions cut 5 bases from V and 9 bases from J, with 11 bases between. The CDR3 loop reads CASSQGKAEQFF. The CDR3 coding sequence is TGTGCCAGCAGTCAAGGGAAGGCTGAGCAGTTCTTC. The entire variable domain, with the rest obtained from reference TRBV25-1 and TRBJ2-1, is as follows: EADIYQTPRYLVIGTGKKITLECSQTMGHDKMYWYQQDPGMELHLIHYSYGVNSTEKGDLSSESTVSRIRTEHFPLTLESARPSHTSQYLCASSQGKAEQFFGPGTRLTVL.

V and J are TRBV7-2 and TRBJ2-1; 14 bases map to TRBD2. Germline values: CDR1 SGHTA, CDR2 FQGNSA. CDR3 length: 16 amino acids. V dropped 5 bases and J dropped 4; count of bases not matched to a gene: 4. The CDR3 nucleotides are TGTGCCAGCAGCCCGCGACTAGCGGGGGGGTACAATGAGCAGTTCTTC. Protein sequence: CASSPRLAGGYNEQFF.

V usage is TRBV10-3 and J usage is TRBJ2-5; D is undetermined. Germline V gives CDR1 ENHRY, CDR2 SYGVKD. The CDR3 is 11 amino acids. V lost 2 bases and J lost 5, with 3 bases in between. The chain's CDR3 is CAISEQETQYF. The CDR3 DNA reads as TGTGCCATCAGTGAGCAGGAGACCCAGTACTTC.

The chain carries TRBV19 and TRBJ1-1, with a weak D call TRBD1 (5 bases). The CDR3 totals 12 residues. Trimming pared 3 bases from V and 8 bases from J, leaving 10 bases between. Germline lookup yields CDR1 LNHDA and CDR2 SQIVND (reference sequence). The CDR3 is CASSIRGAEAFF. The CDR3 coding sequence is TGTGCCAGTAGTATTCGAGGGGCGGAAGCTTTCTTT.